This T cell receptor beta chain is drawn from a study of blood T cell repertoires in COVID-19. Background on the study: The United States, Italy and Spain provided the acute and convalescent COVID-19 samples. Sources were T cells, B-cell-depleted T cells, or PBMCs; the material itself was cDNA or gDNA.

Authors' methods: Reference gene primer amplification in the assay estimated nucleated cell counts. TCRdb keeps only in-frame clones here, not all; method: immunoSEQ multiplex PCR. Clonal size and the V and J genes are those of that table, whereas D and trimming came from the DNA. The sample holds 130,000 or so clones, around four fifths seen once. The specimen sequenced was peripheral blood. The clonotype originates from a human donor in a cohort sampled during active COVID-19.

CDR3 in amino acids: CAWSVLRTSGGTDTQYF. CDR3 sequence (DNA): TGTGCCTGGAGTGTACTAAGGACTAGCGGGGGCACAGATACGCAGTATTTT. The chain joins TRBV30 to TRBJ2-3, with 12 bases identical to TRBD2. The trim removed 0 bases at V and 1 base at J, leaving 5 bases unmatched. From germline, CDR1 is GTSNPN and CDR2 SVGIG (reference sequence). The CDR3 extends over 17 amino acids. Based on the CDR3 plus reference TRBV30 and TRBJ2-3, the full variable domain is SQTIHQWPATLVQPVGSPLSLECTVEGTSNPNLYWYRQAAGRGLQLLFYSVGIGQISSEVPQNLSASRPQDRQFILSSKKLLLSDSGFYLCAWSVLRTSGGTDTQYFGPGTRLTVL.